Listed below are T cell receptor beta chains from one sample, sequenced in a study of T cells after yellow fever vaccination. TCRdb reprocessed the 5' RACE reads via MiXCR and lists one record per CDR3 protein. This sample has 300,000 to 350,000 distinct CDR3 sequences; approximately 12% occur once, and the top ten carry over 3%. This specimen was CD4+ T cells sorted from PBMCs, taken 45 days after the yellow fever booster vaccination. All receptors derive from a man aged 18 to 29 who received the YFV17D yellow fever vaccine. CDR3s include the opening cysteine and the closing phenylalanine or tryptophan. The D gene is left open where the match is weak. The size field is filled for only some rows; it gives once, few, many or a size class.

TRBV12-3/TRBV12-4	TRBJ1-5	-	-	CASSVGGANQPQHF	TGTGCCAGCTCGGTCGGGGGGGCGAATCAGCCCCAGCATTTT
TRBV7-2	TRBJ2-5	few	TRBD1	CASSLRQGEMETQYF	TGTGCCAGCAGCCTGAGACAGGGGGAGATGGAGACCCAGTACTTC
TRBV27	TRBJ1-2	many	-	CASSSLGIPSYGYTF	TGTGCCAGCAGTTCACTAGGGATTCCCTCCTATGGCTACACCTTC
TRBV5-1	TRBJ2-2	few	-	CASRLLGGGNTGELFF	TGCGCCAGCAGGCTTCTTGGAGGGGGGAACACCGGGGAGCTGTTTTTT
TRBV4-2	TRBJ2-4	-	-	CASSQETFQNIQYF	TGTGCCAGCAGCCAAGAAACGTTCCAAAACATTCAGTACTTC
TRBV19	TRBJ2-7	-	-	CASSIHGGQGGDEQYF	TGTGCCAGTAGTATACATGGCGGACAGGGAGGGGACGAGCAGTACTTC
TRBV15	TRBJ2-2	-	TRBD2	CATSRDFMGGRNTGELFF	TGTGCCACCAGCAGAGATTTCATGGGGGGGAGAAACACCGGGGAGCTGTTTTTT
TRBV27	TRBJ1-2	few	-	CASRPLGIYGYTF	TGTGCCAGCAGACCATTAGGGATCTATGGCTACACCTTC
TRBV7-2	TRBJ2-3	-	-	CASSLGLGELADTQYF	TGTGCCAGCAGCTTAGGATTGGGGGAGTTAGCAGATACGCAGTATTTT
TRBV6-1	TRBJ1-1	many	-	CASSGYRDRATEAFF	TGTGCCAGCAGTGGGTACAGGGATCGGGCCACTGAAGCTTTCTTT
TRBV7-2	TRBJ2-2	-	-	CASRREGELFF	TGTGCCAGCCGCCGCGAGGGGGAGCTGTTTTTT
TRBV14	TRBJ2-7	-	-	CASSQVAAYEQYF	TGTGCCAGCAGCCAAGTTGCGGCCTACGAGCAGTACTTC
TRBV4-2	TRBJ2-5	few	TRBD1	CASSQERGPRETQYF	TGTGCCAGCAGCCAAGAGAGGGGGCCACGGGAGACCCAGTACTTC
TRBV19	TRBJ1-3	few	-	CASSMNGVTFSGNTIYF	TGTGCCAGTAGTATGAATGGAGTAACATTCTCTGGAAACACCATATATTTT
TRBV11-2	TRBJ1-2	few	TRBD1	CASSFRGTGGYTF	TGTGCCAGCAGCTTTAGGGGGACAGGGGGCTACACCTTC
TRBV30	TRBJ2-7	many	-	CACITAGSSYEQYF	TGTGCCTGCATCACGGCGGGGAGCTCCTACGAGCAGTACTTC
TRBV7-2	TRBJ1-1	-	TRBD1	CASSSDRAGAFF	TGTGCCAGCAGCTCCGACAGGGCGGGAGCTTTCTTT
TRBV20-1	TRBJ1-5	-	-	CSARVQVNQPQHF	TGCAGTGCTAGAGTCCAGGTAAATCAGCCCCAGCATTTT
TRBV29-1	TRBJ2-5	few	TRBD1	CSVGQGHETQYF	TGCAGCGTCGGACAGGGACATGAGACCCAGTACTTC
TRBV5-6	TRBJ2-3	few	-	CASSTLPGRSTDTQYF	TGTGCCAGCAGCACTCTGCCGGGACGCAGCACAGATACGCAGTATTTT
TRBV12-3/TRBV12-4	TRBJ1-2	many	-	CASSSGSGYTF	TGTGCCAGCAGTTCAGGGAGTGGCTACACCTTC
TRBV5-1	TRBJ1-1	-	-	CASSLDLGAEAFF	TGCGCCAGCAGCTTGGACCTGGGCGCTGAAGCTTTCTTT
TRBV6-5	TRBJ2-5	few	TRBD2	CASSSWTSGQTQYF	TGTGCCAGCAGCAGTTGGACTAGTGGGCAGACCCAGTACTTC
TRBV7-9	TRBJ2-3	-	-	CASSFESTDTQYF	TGTGCCAGCAGCTTTGAGAGCACAGATACGCAGTATTTT
TRBV7-2	TRBJ2-3	many	-	CASSLRLQTITDTQYF	TGTGCCAGCAGCTTGAGGTTGCAGACTATCACAGATACGCAGTATTTT
TRBV5-1	TRBJ1-1	-	-	CASTQSGNTEAFF	TGCGCCAGCACCCAGTCAGGGAACACTGAAGCTTTCTTT